This T cell receptor (beta chain) is from a study of shared clonotypes between healthy human individuals. CDR3 length: 15 amino acids. Germline lookup yields CDR1 SGHAT and CDR2 FQNNGV. Trimming shortened V by 7 bases and J by 2 bases, and 16 bases separated the two germline ends. Naive CD4+ cells were CD45RA-selected; the remaining cells were memory. Data came from immunoSEQ multiplex PCR; TCRdb stores just in-frame clones and leaves some out. The sample shows roughly 2.4 million clones, approximately 96% of them seen only once. The specimen was naive CD4+ T cells sorted from blood. Subset here: CD45RA+ positively selected. The source of this sequence is a man between 18 and 29 years old in good health. This sequence joins TRBV11-2 and TRBJ2-3, with D maybe TRBD2 (5 bases). CDR3 in DNA: TGTGCCAGCACCTTCGGGGAAGGGAACACAGATACGCAGTATTTT. Translating gives CASTFGEGNTDTQYF.